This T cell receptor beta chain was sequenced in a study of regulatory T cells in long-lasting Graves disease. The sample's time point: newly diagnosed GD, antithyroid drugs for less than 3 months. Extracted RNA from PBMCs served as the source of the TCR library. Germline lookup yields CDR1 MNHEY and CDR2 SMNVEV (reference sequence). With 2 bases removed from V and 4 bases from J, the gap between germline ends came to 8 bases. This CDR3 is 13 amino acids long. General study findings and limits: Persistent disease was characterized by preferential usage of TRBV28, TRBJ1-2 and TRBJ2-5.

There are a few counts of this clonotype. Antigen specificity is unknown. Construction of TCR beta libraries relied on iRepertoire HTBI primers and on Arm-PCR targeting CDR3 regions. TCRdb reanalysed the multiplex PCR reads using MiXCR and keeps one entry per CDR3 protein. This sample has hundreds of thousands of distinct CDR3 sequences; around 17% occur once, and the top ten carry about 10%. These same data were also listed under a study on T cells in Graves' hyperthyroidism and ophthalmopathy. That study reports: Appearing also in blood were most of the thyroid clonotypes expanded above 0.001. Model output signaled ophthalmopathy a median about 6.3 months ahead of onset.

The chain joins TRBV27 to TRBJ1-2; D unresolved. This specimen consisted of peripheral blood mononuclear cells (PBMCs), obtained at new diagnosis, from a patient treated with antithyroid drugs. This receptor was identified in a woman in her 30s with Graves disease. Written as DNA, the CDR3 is TGTGCCAGCAGTTTAGCCCCGATCTATGGCTACACCTTC. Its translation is CASSLAPIYGYTF.